This T cell receptor (beta chain) was retrieved from a study of blood T cell repertoires in COVID-19. Study-level background: The samples span acute and convalescent COVID-19 from the United States, Italy and Spain. PBMCs, B-cell-depleted T cells, or T cells were the source of the cDNA or gDNA that made up the material.

This clone was detected a few times. As handled by the study authors: Amplification with reference gene primers provided the estimates of nucleated cell counts. Some clones are missing from TCRdb's copy, which holds only in-frame ones; the method was immunoSEQ multiplex PCR. The V and J calls and the clone size are those of that table, but D and trimming were determined from the DNA. Of 180,000 or so clones listed, about 91% were seen once; the top ten hold more than 1.5%. CDR1 and CDR2 from the germline V gene are SGHRS and YFSETQ. J gave up 7 bases and V 4 bases, and 9 bases lay outside the gene matches. The CDR3 is made up of 16 amino acids.

The sequenced sample consisted of peripheral blood. This TCR derives from a woman in her forties or fifties with acute or convalescent COVID-19. The chain carries TRBV5-1 and TRBJ1-6; 9 positions match TRBD1. The CDR3 reads CASSLTGGTGNSPLHF. CDR3 nucleotide sequence: TGCGCCAGCAGCCTAACGGGGGGGACAGGGAATTCACCCCTCCACTTT.